These 19 T cell receptor beta chains originate from one sample sequenced in a study of CD8 T cells in Susac syndrome. An input of roughly 0.5 to 1 ug of RNA was subjected to reverse transcription using random hexamers. A single record per CDR3 protein comes from TCRdb applying MiXCR to the immunoSEQ multiplex PCR reads. The sample consists of some 250,000 distinct CDR3 sequences, 90% to 97% of them appearing once. Sequencing input: CD4+ T cells from PBMCs. These receptors came from a human donor with Susac syndrome.

The chain recombines TRBV5-1 with TRBJ1-2; 10 bases are shared with TRBD1. With V trimmed by 3 bases and J by 8 bases, 13 bases remained unmatched. CDR1 is SGHRS and CDR2 is YFSETQ in the germline V gene. The CDR3 extends over 16 amino acids. CDR3 sequence reads: CASSSKVDRGRSGYTF. CDR3 nucleotides: TGCGCCAGCAGCTCGAAGGTTGACAGGGGGCGCTCGGGCTACACCTTC.

This rearrangement joins TRBV7-9 to TRBJ1-2; no reliable D call. Germline V CDR1 and CDR2: SEHNR, FQNEAQ (reference sequence). CDR3 length: 11 amino acids. V lost 8 bases, J lost 4 bases, and 8 bases lay in between. The CDR3 loop is CASGGIYGYTF. CDR3 nucleotide sequence: TGTGCCAGCGGAGGGATCTATGGCTACACCTTC. Together with reference TRBV7-9 and TRBJ1-2, the CDR3 gives the full variable domain: DTGVSQNPRHKITKRGQNVTFRCDPISEHNRLYWYRQTLGQGPEFLTYFQNEAQLEKSRLLSDRFSAERPKGSFSTLEIQRTEQGDSAMYLCASGGIYGYTFGSGTRLTVV.

V gene TRBV24-1 combines with J gene TRBJ1-5, with D unclear. V lost 4 bases and J lost 6, with 15 bases in between. The CDR3 runs to 15 residues. The germline V gene has CDR1 KGHDR and CDR2 SFDVKD. The CDR3 nucleotides are TGTGCCACCAGTGACGCGGGAATCGCTCCTCAGCCCCAGCATTTT. This encodes CATSDAGIAPQPQHF.

The chain joins TRBV5-1 to TRBJ2-5; D may be TRBD1 (5 bases). Germline loops: CDR1 SGHRS, CDR2 YFSETQ. V dropped 1 base and J dropped 2 bases, with 12 bases sitting between them. The length of the CDR3 is 15 residues. CDR3 nucleotide sequence: TGCGCCAGCAGCTTGATGGACACCACTCAAGAGACCCAGTACTTC. This gives the protein CASSLMDTTQETQYF.

Of note for this clonotype: One junction end does not reproduce the germline sequence, and a read error may be involved. The V call is TRBV4-2, the J call TRBJ1-1; 9 bases are a match to TRBD1. Germline-derived CDR1 and CDR2 are LGHNA and YNFKEQ. CDR3 length equals 18 residues. CDR3 in DNA: TGTGCCAGCAGCCTAACCGGACAGGGGAGGGCGATGAACACTGAAGCTTTTTTT. Amino acid sequence: CASSLTGQGRAMNTEAFF.

CDR3: CASSLAYSGNTIYF. CDR3 sequence (DNA): TGTGCCAGCAGCCTTGCGTACTCTGGAAACACCATATATTTT. The rearrangement uses TRBV3-1 and TRBJ1-3; D not resolved. The CDR3 extends over 14 amino acids. Germline CDR1 LGHDT, CDR2 YNNKEL (reference sequence). The V end was cut by 4 bases, the J end by 0 bases, with 7 bases between.

The V call is TRBV12-3 or TRBV12-4, the J call TRBJ1-5, with D unresolved. V lost 5 bases, J lost 2 bases, and 10 bases lay in between. There are 14 residues in the CDR3. As DNA, the CDR3 is TGTGCCAGCAGTCCAACAATGGGCAATCAGCCCCAGCATTTT. Translated: CASSPTMGNQPQHF.

The gene calls are TRBV7-9 and TRBJ2-1, with 11 bases matching TRBD2. V gave up 5 bases and J gave up 0 bases; unmatched junction bases: 12. Looked up from germline, CDR1 is SEHNR and CDR2 is FQNEAQ (reference sequence). The CDR3 covers 19 residues. The CDR3 DNA sequence: TGTGCCAGCAGCCAAGGGACTAGCGGAGGCCCCTTCTCCTACAATGAGCAGTTCTTC. Protein product: CASSQGTSGGPFSYNEQFF.

This clonotype was counted a few times. The chain joins TRBV12-3 or TRBV12-4 to TRBJ1-5; D not resolved. Trimming pared 5 bases from V and 4 bases from J, leaving 9 bases between. CDR3 size: 13 residues. In nucleotides, the CDR3 is TGTGCCAGCAGTCCTCCCGGGAATCAGCCCCAGCATTTT. This encodes CASSPPGNQPQHF.

This chain uses TRBV12-3 or TRBV12-4 with TRBJ2-1; the D is unclear. This CDR3 comprises 11 residues. V was cut by 10 bases and J by 1 base, with 5 bases left in between. The CDR3 coding sequence is TGTGCCACTAATTCCTACAATGAGCAGTTCTTC. Protein product: CATNSYNEQFF.

This chain links TRBV12-3 or TRBV12-4 with TRBJ1-4; D is unclear. Trimming removed 2 bases at V and 4 bases at J, with 5 bases between. The length of the CDR3 is 13 residues. The CDR3 DNA reads TGTGCCAGCAGTTTATTGGGTAATGAAAAACTGTTTTTT. Protein sequence: CASSLLGNEKLFF.

V usage is TRBV28 and J usage is TRBJ1-1; D gene unclear. V was trimmed by 3 bases and J by 2 bases, leaving 10 bases between them. The CDR3 runs to 14 residues. Germline loops: CDR1 MDHEN, CDR2 SYDVKM. This CDR3 reads CASSFHSGNTEAFF. CDR3 bases: TGTGCCAGCAGTTTTCATTCTGGCAACACTGAAGCTTTCTTT.

This chain links TRBV11-2 with TRBJ2-3, with a possible D match to TRBD2 (6 bases). Germline CDR1 SGHAT, CDR2 FQNNGV. The CDR3 is 15 residues long. V was clipped by 4 bases and J by 1 base, with 12 bases between them. The CDR3 region has the DNA TGTGCCAGCAGCTCGAGACTAGTTCGCACAGATACGCAGTATTTT. It encodes CASSSRLVRTDTQYF.

CDR3: CASGRGANVLTF. The CDR3 DNA reads TGTGCCAGCGGGCGGGGGGCCAACGTCCTGACTTTC. This chain uses TRBV6-5 with TRBJ2-6; D ambiguous. CDR1 is MNHEY and CDR2 is SVGAGI in the germline V gene. This CDR3 is built from 12 residues. V was shortened by 8 bases and J by 4 bases, with 6 bases between the two germline ends.

The chain carries TRBV29-1 and TRBJ1-1, with D possibly matching TRBD1 (6 bases). The CDR3 length is 16 residues. Trimming left V 1 base short and J 0 bases short, with 15 bases between. Germline-derived CDR1 and CDR2 are SQVTM and ANQGSEA. CDR3 nucleotide sequence: TGCAGCGTTGAAGCCAGGGGCCTCTACATGAACACTGAAGCTTTCTTT. Its protein product is CSVEARGLYMNTEAFF.

The chain carries TRBV29-1 and TRBJ2-1, with TRBD1 matching 7 bases. Trimming took 5 bases from V and 0 from J; bases not matched to a gene: 10. The CDR3 loop spans 16 amino acids. Germline V gene data show CDR1 as SQVTM and CDR2 as ANQGSEA. The CDR3 loop is CSVSSGGSGSYNEQFF. The CDR3 bases are TGCAGCGTTTCCTCAGGGGGATCTGGCTCCTACAATGAGCAGTTCTTC.

This clonotype has just a few counts. The J gene is TRBJ2-5, the V gene TRBV30; D call uncertain. Looked up from germline, CDR1 is GTSNPN and CDR2 is SVGIG (reference sequence). The length of the CDR3 is 12 residues. With 0 bases removed from V and 2 bases from J, the gap between germline ends came to 4 bases. CDR3 DNA sequence: TGTGCCTGGAGTGTTCGGCAAGAGACCCAGTACTTC. This encodes CAWSVRQETQYF.

The chain couples TRBV20-1 to TRBJ2-7, with 7 bases that match TRBD1. This CDR3 is built from 14 residues. V trimming: 6 bases; J trimming: 5 bases; junction bases outside the gene matches: 13. Germline values: CDR1 DFQATT, CDR2 SNEGSKA (reference sequence). The CDR3 sequence: CSAYGTALFDEQYF. The CDR3 bases are TGCAGTGCCTACGGGACAGCACTTTTTGACGAGCAGTACTTC.

With respect to this clonotype: The junction differs from germline at one of its ends, possibly a read error. V is TRBV6-2 or TRBV6-3 and J is TRBJ1-1; unclear D gene. This CDR3 has 15 amino acids. Germline V CDR1 and CDR2: MNHEY, SVGEGT. In nucleotides, the CDR3 is TGTGCCACCAGTTTATCAGGCTACGTCCCCTGGGGAGCTTTCTTT. Residues: CATSLSGYVPWGAFF.